The rows below give T cell receptor beta chains drawn from one sample of a study of a mutant IDH1 vaccine in newly diagnosed glioma. Only in-frame clones appear in the TCRdb table, and some are missing; sequencing was by immunoSEQ multiplex PCR. The sample carries roughly 34,000 clones, 65% to 80% recorded once. The specimen comprised peripheral blood mononuclear cells (PBMCs), sampled from a glioma patient treated with radiotherapy, temozolomide or both. The receptors stem from a man aged 45-65 years with glioma. Some clones in this sample may be carry-over from other donors' samples. Both conserved end residues are part of each CDR3. The order of the fields is V gene, clone size, J gene, D gene, CDR3 protein, CDR3 DNA. The D gene is left open where the match is weak. Clone size is not always given. Where it is, it says once, few, many or a class for expanded clones.

v_call: TRBV29-1; clone_size: few; j_call: TRBJ2-2; d_call: NA; cdr3_aa: CSVGWGATGELFF; cdr3_nt: TGCAGCGTGGGGTGGGGGGCCACCGGGGAGCTGTTTTTT
v_call: TRBV2; clone_size: NA; j_call: TRBJ1-1; d_call: TRBD1; cdr3_aa: CASSRQGAVRAFF; cdr3_nt: TGTGCCAGCAGCCGACAGGGGGCCGTGAGGGCTTTCTTT
v_call: TRBV6-5; clone_size: NA; j_call: TRBJ1-3; d_call: NA; cdr3_aa: CASISSGNTIYF; cdr3_nt: TGTGCCAGCATTAGCTCTGGAAACACCATATATTTT
v_call: TRBV27; clone_size: NA; j_call: TRBJ2-2; d_call: TRBD1; cdr3_aa: CASSRTGQGNTGELFF; cdr3_nt: TGTGCCAGCAGTAGAACGGGACAGGGGAACACCGGGGAGCTGTTTTTT
v_call: TRBV27; clone_size: NA; j_call: TRBJ1-3; d_call: NA; cdr3_aa: CASSLKGSGNTIYF; cdr3_nt: TGTGCCAGCAGTTTAAAGGGCTCTGGAAACACCATATATTTT
v_call: TRBV2; clone_size: NA; j_call: TRBJ1-2; d_call: TRBD1; cdr3_aa: CASSDRAGGLSSNYGYTF; cdr3_nt: TGTGCCAGCAGTGACAGGGCAGGGGGCCTTAGTAGTAACTATGGCTACACCTTC
v_call: TRBV2; clone_size: NA; j_call: TRBJ1-5; d_call: NA; cdr3_aa: CASSEGSRWNQPQHF; cdr3_nt: TGTGCCAGCAGTGAGGGGTCCCGGTGGAATCAGCCCCAGCATTTT
v_call: TRBV10-3; clone_size: once; j_call: TRBJ1-5; d_call: NA; cdr3_aa: CAISDGAGLNQPQHF; cdr3_nt: TGTGCCATCAGTGACGGGGCGGGACTCAATCAGCCCCAGCATTTT
v_call: TRBV18; clone_size: few; j_call: TRBJ1-1; d_call: NA; cdr3_aa: CASSEIGGAKEAFF; cdr3_nt: TGTGCCAGCTCAGAAATTGGTGGGGCCAAGGAAGCTTTCTTT
v_call: TRBV5-1; clone_size: NA; j_call: TRBJ1-1; d_call: NA; cdr3_aa: CASSLFPGAVNTEAFF; cdr3_nt: TGCGCCAGCAGCTTGTTTCCTGGGGCGGTGAACACTGAAGCTTTCTTT
v_call: TRBV28; clone_size: NA; j_call: TRBJ2-7; d_call: NA; cdr3_aa: CASSPLGISYEQYF; cdr3_nt: TGTGCCAGCAGTCCCCTGGGAATCTCCTACGAGCAGTACTTC
v_call: TRBV6-5; clone_size: NA; j_call: TRBJ1-1; d_call: NA; cdr3_aa: CASSYRHRGEAFF; cdr3_nt: TGTGCCAGCAGTTACCGTCACCGGGGGGAAGCTTTCTTT
v_call: TRBV7-2; clone_size: NA; j_call: TRBJ1-1; d_call: NA; cdr3_aa: CASSKGFRNTEAFF; cdr3_nt: TGTGCCAGCAGCAAGGGCTTCAGGAACACTGAAGCTTTCTTT
v_call: TRBV10-3; clone_size: NA; j_call: TRBJ2-2; d_call: NA; cdr3_aa: CAISDGAAGELFF; cdr3_nt: TGTGCCATCAGTGATGGAGCTGCCGGGGAGCTGTTTTTT
v_call: TRBV5-1; clone_size: once; j_call: TRBJ2-5; d_call: TRBD2; cdr3_aa: CASRGEAGVGETQYF; cdr3_nt: TGCGCCAGCAGAGGAGAGGCGGGAGTGGGCGAGACCCAGTACTTC
v_call: TRBV15; clone_size: NA; j_call: TRBJ2-7; d_call: NA; cdr3_aa: CATSRDERLEQYF; cdr3_nt: TGTGCCACCAGCAGAGATGAGAGACTCGAGCAGTACTTC
v_call: TRBV28; clone_size: once; j_call: TRBJ2-5; d_call: TRBD1; cdr3_aa: CASGTVKRDQYF; cdr3_nt: TGTGCCAGCGGGACAGTTAAGAGAGACCAGTACTTC
v_call: TRBV11-2; clone_size: NA; j_call: TRBJ1-4; d_call: NA; cdr3_aa: CASSSPMGEKLFF; cdr3_nt: TGTGCCAGCAGCTCCCCGATGGGGGAAAAACTGTTTTTT
v_call: TRBV5-1; clone_size: NA; j_call: TRBJ1-1; d_call: NA; cdr3_aa: CASSLMNTEAFF; cdr3_nt: TGCGCCAGCAGCTTGATGAACACTGAAGCTTTCTTT